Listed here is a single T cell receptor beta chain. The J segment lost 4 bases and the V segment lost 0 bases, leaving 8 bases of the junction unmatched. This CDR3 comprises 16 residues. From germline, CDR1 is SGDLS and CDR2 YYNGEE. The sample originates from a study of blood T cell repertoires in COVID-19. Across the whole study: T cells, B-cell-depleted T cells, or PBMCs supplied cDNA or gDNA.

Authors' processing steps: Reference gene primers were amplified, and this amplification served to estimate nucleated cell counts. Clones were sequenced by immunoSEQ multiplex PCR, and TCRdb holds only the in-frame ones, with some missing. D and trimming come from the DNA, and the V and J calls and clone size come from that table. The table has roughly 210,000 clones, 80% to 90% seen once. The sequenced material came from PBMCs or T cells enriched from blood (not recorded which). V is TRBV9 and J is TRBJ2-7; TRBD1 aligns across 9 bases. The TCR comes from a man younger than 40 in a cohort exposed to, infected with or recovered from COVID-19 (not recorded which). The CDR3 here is CASSVAGGQGFYEQYF. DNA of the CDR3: TGTGCCAGCAGCGTAGCTGGGGGACAGGGTTTTTACGAGCAGTACTTC.